The 25 T cell receptor beta chains in this list originate from one sample, sequenced in a study of OX40 agonist ivuxolimab in advanced cancers. The library was prepared using the immunoSEQ multiplex PCR assay. Entries here come from immuneACCESS through TCRdb and include only in-frame sequences with V and J called. Some clones fail to appear in such tables; in the studies checked, an unresolved V gene covers under half of the shortfall, and the cause of the remainder is unknown. Across this sample there are roughly 34,000 clones, with roughly 87% seen only once. About 0.87% of the sample is in the top ten clones. Sequenced here: CD4+ or CD8+ T cells sorted from blood, sampled in a trial of the OX40 agonist ivuxolimab. Source of these receptors: an adult with an advanced solid tumor such as melanoma, head and neck, liver or kidney cancer.

V usage is TRBV9 and J usage is TRBJ2-5, with 8 bases aligning to TRBD1. The germline V gene encodes CDR1 SGDLS and CDR2 YYNGEE. This CDR3 is 14 amino acids long. Trimming took 4 bases from V and 3 from J; bases not matched to a gene: 5. The CDR3 region has the DNA TGTGCCAGCAGCCTTCAGGGGGCGAAAGAGACCCAGTACTTC. Its protein is CASSLQGAKETQYF.

This clone was detected only a few times. The chain couples TRBV7-9 to TRBJ1-1; tentative D call: TRBD1 (6 bases). Deletions cut 1 base from V and 3 bases from J, with 12 bases between. Germline CDR1 SEHNR, CDR2 FQNEAQ (reference sequence). The CDR3 is 15 residues long. The DNA of the CDR3 is TGTGCCAGCAGCTTAGATCCGGGGGCGTACACTGAAGCTTTCTTT. It translates to CASSLDPGAYTEAFF. Drawing the rest from reference TRBV7-9 and TRBJ1-1, the complete variable domain is DTGVSQNPRHKITKRGQNVTFRCDPISEHNRLYWYRQTLGQGPEFLTYFQNEAQLEKSRLLSDRFSAERPKGSFSTLEIQRTEQGDSAMYLCASSLDPGAYTEAFFGQGTRLTVV.

The rearrangement uses TRBV19 and TRBJ2-1, with D possibly TRBD2 on 7 matching bases. The germline V gene has CDR1 LNHDA and CDR2 SQIVND (reference sequence). The CDR3 loop spans 16 amino acids. Between the trimmed V and J ends, which lost 8 bases and 4 bases, there was a span of 21 bases. The CDR3 DNA sequence: TGTGCCAGTGGAGGACAGCGGGGACGGGGATACAATGAGCAGTTCTTC. Translation gives CASGGQRGRGYNEQFF.

This sequence joins TRBV6-6 and TRBJ1-2, with D unresolved. This CDR3 is built from 13 residues. V lost 5 bases to trimming and J lost 3 bases, with 10 bases between them. Germline V lookup: CDR1 MNHNY, CDR2 SVGAGI (reference sequence). The CDR3 DNA sequence: TGTGCCAGCAGTATCCAAGAGCACTATGGCTACACCTTC. Its translation is CASSIQEHYGYTF.

This chain joins TRBV11-1 and TRBJ2-5; D possibly corresponds to TRBD2 (5 bases). V was pared by 1 base and J by 7 bases, with 13 bases between. CDR1 is SGHAT, CDR2 FQDESV, per germline (reference sequence). The CDR3 runs to 14 residues. CDR3 nucleotides: TGTGCCAGCAGCTTAGTTGGGGAAAGCGGGACCCAGTACTTC. This codes for CASSLVGESGTQYF. Based on the CDR3 plus reference TRBV11-1 and TRBJ2-5, the full variable domain is EAEVAQSPRYKITEKSQAVAFWCDPISGHATLYWYRQILGQGPELLVQFQDESVVDDSQLPKDRFSAERLKGVDSTLKIQPAELGDSAMYLCASSLVGESGTQYFGPGTRLLVL.

This sequence joins TRBV10-2 and TRBJ1-4, with D tentatively TRBD1 (5 bases). Trimming took off 6 bases at V and 1 base at J, with 6 bases between the two ends. The CDR3 contains 13 residues. Germline V gene data show CDR1 as WSHSY and CDR2 as SAAADI. CDR3 bases: TGCGCCAGCAGGGGGCTAACTAATGAAAAACTGTTTTTT. It encodes CASRGLTNEKLFF.

The chain uses TRBV6-5 and TRBJ2-1; TRBD1 agrees at 7 bases. Germline V gives CDR1 MNHEY, CDR2 SVGAGI. The CDR3 extends over 14 amino acids. V trimming: 5 bases; J trimming: 8 bases; junction bases outside the gene matches: 9. The CDR3 DNA is TGTGCCAGCAGTGCCCGGGACAGCGGCGATGAGCAGTTCTTC. Its protein is CASSARDSGDEQFF.

This clone occurred once. This sequence joins TRBV28 and TRBJ2-2; maybe TRBD2 (5 bases). CDR3 length equals 15 residues. The V end was cut by 7 bases, the J end by 0 bases, with 12 bases between. Germline loops: CDR1 MDHEN, CDR2 SYDVKM. CDR3 residues: CASIITGTNTGELFF. CDR3 in DNA: TGTGCCAGCATCATTACGGGAACGAACACCGGGGAGCTGTTTTTT.

The chain carries TRBV21-1 and TRBJ1-4. TRBV21-1 is a documented pseudogene. The length of the CDR3 is 12 residues. The CDR3 sequence is CASRTGCEKLFF. The DNA of the CDR3 is TGTGCCAGCAGAACGGGTTGTGAAAAACTGTTTTTT.

The chain combines TRBV2 with TRBJ1-6; weak D call: TRBD1 (5 bases). CDR3 length: 16 residues. The V end lost 6 bases, the J end lost 4 bases, and 16 bases lay between the germline ends. The germline V gene encodes CDR1 SNHLY and CDR2 FYNNEI. The CDR3 here is CASRGGGGGYNSPLHF. The DNA for the CDR3 is TGTGCCAGCAGGGGGGGAGGAGGAGGATATAATTCACCCCTCCACTTT.

This clone was recorded a few times. The chain carries TRBV6-6 and TRBJ1-1; D remains ambiguous. This CDR3 has 13 residues. Germline-derived CDR1 and CDR2 are MNHNY and SVGAGI (reference sequence). The V and J ends lost 2 bases and 1 base respectively, with 5 bases between them. CDR3 nucleotides: TGTGCCAGCAGTTACGGCAGGAACACTGAAGCTTTCTTT. Its translation: CASSYGRNTEAFF.

This clone was counted a few times. The CDR3 here is CAWSQGATDQPQHF. Here the CDR3 DNA reads TGTGCCTGGAGTCAAGGGGCGACGGATCAGCCCCAGCATTTT. The rearrangement joins TRBV30 to TRBJ1-5; tentatively, D is TRBD1 (5 bases). V was shortened by 2 bases and J by 5 bases, with 13 bases between the two germline ends. This CDR3 has 14 amino acids. Germline V CDR1 and CDR2: GTSNPN, SVGIG (reference sequence).

This clone has just one count. This chain connects TRBV5-4 to TRBJ2-5; TRBD2 agrees at 8 bases. CDR3 length: 17 residues. The ends lost 4 bases at V and 5 bases at J; junction bases unmatched: 16. CDR1 is SGHNT, CDR2 YYREEE, per germline (reference sequence). Here the CDR3 DNA reads TGTGCCAGCAGCGCCCGTAGCGGGGCCATAAGAAGGGAGACCCAGTACTTC. The encoded protein is CASSARSGAIRRETQYF.

The rearrangement links TRBV9 to TRBJ2-2; D call uncertain. Trimming left V 3 bases short and J 5 bases short, with 8 bases between. The V gene's germline CDR1 is SGDLS and CDR2 YYNGEE. CDR3 length equals 13 residues. CDR3 protein: CASSADLTGELFF. CDR3 nucleotide sequence: TGTGCCAGCAGCGCCGACCTGACCGGGGAGCTGTTTTTT.

V is TRBV5-1 and J is TRBJ1-1; D remains ambiguous. Trimming took off 5 bases at V and 1 base at J, with 18 bases between the two ends. CDR1 is SGHRS, CDR2 YFSETQ, per germline. The CDR3 spans 16 residues. The CDR3 region is CASSLGPLTPNTEAFF. CDR3 DNA: TGCGCCAGCAGTTTAGGGCCCCTGACACCGAACACTGAAGCTTTCTTT.

The V call is TRBV15, the J call TRBJ1-2, with 7 bases fitting TRBD1. V was pared by 0 bases and J by 6 bases, with 4 bases of the junction left unmatched. CDR1 LNHNV and CDR2 YYDKDF come from the germline V gene (reference sequence). The CDR3 is 14 residues long. The CDR3 nucleotides are TGTGCCACCAGCAGAGATCAGGGGGTGAATGGCTACACCTTC. Translation gives CATSRDQGVNGYTF.

The J gene is TRBJ1-3, the V gene TRBV19; D remains ambiguous. CDR3 length: 17 residues. In germline, CDR1 is LNHDA, CDR2 SQIVND (reference sequence). With 2 bases removed from V and 0 bases from J, the gap between germline ends came to 14 bases. The CDR3 nucleotides are TGTGCCAGTAGTATACAACAGCTAACAAACTCTGGAAACACCATATATTTT. Its protein product is CASSIQQLTNSGNTIYF.

The chain employs TRBV19 and TRBJ2-1, with 7 nucleotides matching TRBD2. Germline V gene data show CDR1 as LNHDA and CDR2 as SQIVND (reference sequence). V shed 4 bases, J shed 5 bases, and the junction held 14 bases outside the gene matches. CDR3 size: 17 residues. CDR3 sequence (DNA): TGTGCCAGTAGTAACTCCTTTAGCGGGTTAGGTGACAATGAGCAGTTCTTC. It yields the protein CASSNSFSGLGDNEQFF.

The gene calls are TRBV6-4 and TRBJ2-7; unclear D gene. The CDR3 extends over 13 amino acids. V was pared by 3 bases and J by 5 bases, with 11 bases between. The germline CDR1 and CDR2 sequences are MRHNA and SNTAGT. The CDR3 DNA reads as TGTGCCAGCAGTGAGGATCCCCCCAACGAGCAGTACTTC. Protein product: CASSEDPPNEQYF.

This chain links TRBV30 with TRBJ1-2; maybe TRBD1 (5 bases). The CDR3 has 13 residues. The germline V gene encodes CDR1 GTSNPN and CDR2 SVGIG (reference sequence). Deletions cut 3 bases from V and 2 bases from J, with 10 bases between. The CDR3 reads CAWRSGQNYGYTF. The CDR3 region has the DNA TGTGCCTGGAGAAGCGGACAAAACTATGGCTACACCTTC.

The rearrangement links TRBV6-1 to TRBJ1-2, with 9 bases aligning to TRBD1. The CDR3 totals 13 residues. CDR1 is MNHNS and CDR2 is SASEGT in the germline V gene. J lost 8 bases, V lost 3 bases, and 4 bases had no gene match. CDR3 in amino acids: CASSDRQGVGYTF. The DNA for the CDR3 is TGTGCCAGCAGTGATAGACAGGGGGTAGGCTACACCTTC.

This chain joins TRBV21-1 and TRBJ2-1; the DNA was not used to check the table's D call, TRBD1. TRBV21-1 is tagged as a pseudogene. The CDR3 has 16 amino acids. The CDR3 DNA follows: TGTGCCAGCAGCAAAAGGGAACAGGGAGTTGGGGATGAGCAGTTCTTC. Amino acid sequence: CASSKREQGVGDEQFF.

The J gene is TRBJ1-1, the V gene TRBV11-2; tentatively, D is TRBD1 (5 bases). This CDR3 has 17 residues. Trimming took 4 bases from V and 3 from J, leaving 21 bases between them. Germline V gene lookup returns CDR1 SGHAT and CDR2 FQNNGV. For the CDR3, the DNA is TGTGCCAGCAGCTCTAGTGGGACTTGGGTAGGGGACACTGAAGCTTTCTTT. It specifies CASSSSGTWVGDTEAFF.

The V call is TRBV19, the J call TRBJ2-1, with D unresolved. The ends were cut back, 4 bases at V and 5 bases at J, with 15 bases in the middle. Germline-derived CDR1 and CDR2 are LNHDA and SQIVND (reference sequence). The CDR3 extends over 15 amino acids. The CDR3 sequence: CASSTTQTAHNEQFF. Here the CDR3 DNA reads TGTGCCAGTAGTACCACACAAACAGCCCACAATGAGCAGTTCTTC.

The V gene is TRBV7-9, the J gene TRBJ1-4, with a possible D match to TRBD1 (5 bases). CDR1 is SEHNR, CDR2 FQNEAQ, per germline (reference sequence). V lost 4 bases and J lost 2, with 8 bases in between. This CDR3 comprises 14 residues. Here the CDR3 reads CASSSEGTNEKLFF. CDR3 nucleotide sequence: TGTGCCAGCAGCTCGGAGGGGACTAATGAAAAACTGTTTTTT.